The 31 T cell receptor beta chains reported below all come from one sample, sequenced in a study of blood T cell repertoires in COVID-19. This table comes from immunoSEQ multiplex PCR, and its TCRdb copy is limited to in-frame clones, with some not included. The sample records around 250,000 clones, approximately 90% being singletons. The sequenced sample was PBMCs or T cells enriched from blood (not recorded which). The source of these receptors is a man between 35 and 55 years old who had been exposed to COVID-19.

A remark on this clone: Other DNA sequences of this sample code for an identical CDR3. The chain links TRBV14 to TRBJ2-7; 8 positions match TRBD2. The V gene's germline CDR1 is SGHDN and CDR2 FVKESK. Germline trimming cut 4 bases from V and 3 bases from J; bases unmatched to any gene: 5. CDR3 size: 14 residues. The CDR3 sequence is CASSLGLDLYEQYF. The DNA of the CDR3 is TGTGCCAGCAGCCTGGGACTAGATCTCTACGAGCAGTACTTC.

The chain couples TRBV7-2 to TRBJ1-1; perhaps TRBD1 as D (5 bases). Germline assignment: CDR1 SGHTA and CDR2 FQGNSA. Trimming cost V 7 bases and J 6 bases, with 15 bases left between them. CDR3 size: 13 residues. This chain's CDR3 is CASNQGPFPEAFF. The CDR3, as DNA: TGTGCCAGCAACCAGGGCCCCTTTCCTGAAGCTTTCTTT.

The chain couples TRBV23-1 to TRBJ1-2; D possibly corresponds to TRBD1 (6 bases). TRBV23-1 is given ORF status, its function remaining uncertain. This CDR3 is 12 amino acids long. The V end was cut by 4 bases, the J end by 5 bases, with 8 bases between. This CDR3 reads CASSPGQYGYTF. CDR3 DNA: TGCGCCAGCAGTCCCGGACAGTATGGCTACACCTTC.

The V call is TRBV15, the J call TRBJ2-3; 7 nucleotides line up with TRBD2. Germline CDR1 reads LNHNV; CDR2 reads YYDKDF (reference sequence). Unmatched junction bases numbered 7, after V lost 1 base and J lost 0 bases. This CDR3 is 17 amino acids long. CDR3 DNA: TGTGCCACCAGCAGAGGCCGGAGCGGGGCTAGCACAGATACGCAGTATTTT. Translated, it gives CATSRGRSGASTDTQYF. Full variable domain (outside the CDR3, taken from reference TRBV15 and TRBJ2-3): DAMVIQNPRYQVTQFGKPVTLSCSQTLNHNVMYWYQQKSSQAPKLLFHYYDKDFNNEADTPDNFQSRRPNTSFCFLDIRSPGLGDTAMYLCATSRGRSGASTDTQYFGPGTRLTVL.

In its sample, this clone was seen a few times. Other DNA sequences from this sample encode an identical CDR3 as well. V usage is TRBV3-1 (or the pseudogene TRBV3-2) and J usage is TRBJ1-2; TRBD1 agrees at 7 bases. Germline CDR1 reads LGHDT; CDR2 reads YNNKEL (reference sequence). The length of the CDR3 is 13 residues. Trimming removed 1 base from V and 4 bases from J; junction bases left unmatched: 0. The CDR3 DNA sequence: TGTGCCAGCAGCCAAGGACAGGGCTATGGCTACACCTTC. Its translation is CASSQGQGYGYTF.

The J gene is TRBJ2-3, the V gene TRBV28, with 8 bases matching TRBD1. The trim removed 10 bases at V and 4 bases at J, leaving 7 bases unmatched. This CDR3 region has 13 residues. CDR1 MDHEN and CDR2 SYDVKM come from the germline V gene. The CDR3 DNA reads TGTGCCACTTCGGACAGGGCGGCAGATACGCAGTATTTT. The encoded protein is CATSDRAADTQYF.

The chain employs TRBV4-3 and TRBJ2-7, with 7 bases identical to TRBD2. The V gene end was trimmed by 0 bases and the J gene end by 11 bases; junction bases not matched to a gene: 13. This CDR3 region has 15 residues. Germline loops: CDR1 LGHNA, CDR2 YSLEER. The CDR3 protein is CASSQDQVAGEAEYF. The CDR3 DNA reads TGCGCCAGCAGCCAAGATCAAGTCGCGGGAGAGGCCGAGTACTTC.

This chain links TRBV5-1 with TRBJ1-3; maybe TRBD1 (6 bases). The CDR3 extends over 15 amino acids. The V end was cut by 0 bases, the J end by 4 bases, with 11 bases between. The germline V gene has CDR1 SGHRS and CDR2 YFSETQ. The CDR3 here is CASSLGRQGGNTIYF. As DNA, the CDR3 is TGCGCCAGCAGCTTGGGACGGCAGGGGGGAAACACCATATATTTT.

V is TRBV6-6 and J is TRBJ2-2; 10 bases are a match to TRBD1. This CDR3 region has 13 residues. Losses at the gene ends were 9 bases for V and 4 bases for J; bases not matched to a gene: 2. The germline V gene encodes CDR1 MNHNY and CDR2 SVGAGI (reference sequence). The CDR3 region is CASRTGGTGELFF. The CDR3 nucleotides are TGTGCCAGTCGGACAGGGGGCACCGGGGAGCTGTTTTTT.

The chain couples TRBV7-9 to TRBJ1-1; a possible D gene is TRBD1 (5 bases). V was clipped by 5 bases and J by 10 bases, with 20 bases between them. Germline assignment: CDR1 SEHNR and CDR2 FQNEAQ (reference sequence). The CDR3 totals 14 residues. CDR3 coding DNA: TGTGCCAGCAGCCCCAAGGGAGGGACCTTGGGAGCTTTCTTT. This codes for CASSPKGGTLGAFF.

V and J are TRBV2 and TRBJ1-2, with TRBD1 matching over 7 bases. The CDR3 has 14 amino acids. V gave up 7 bases and J gave up 7 bases; unmatched junction bases: 12. Per germline, CDR1 SNHLY and CDR2 FYNNEI. The CDR3 nucleotides are TGTGCCAGCAACTTGGAGACAGGGCGTTTTGGCTACACCTTC. Encoded protein: CASNLETGRFGYTF.

This chain connects TRBV29-1 to TRBJ1-4; 9 nucleotides align to TRBD1. There are 13 residues in the CDR3. Per the germline V gene, CDR1 is SQVTM and CDR2 is ANQGSEA. The V gene end was trimmed by 5 bases and the J gene end by 11 bases; junction bases not matched to a gene: 9. CDR3 sequence: CSVIGQGTEKLFF. CDR3 nucleotide sequence: TGCAGCGTTATAGGACAGGGGACGGAGAAACTGTTTTTT. Based on the CDR3 plus reference TRBV29-1 and TRBJ1-4, the full variable domain is SAVISQKPSRDICQRGTSLTIQCQVDSQVTMMFWYRQQPGQSLTLIATANQGSEATYESGFVIDKFPISRPNLTFSTLTVSNMSPEDSSIYLCSVIGQGTEKLFFGSGTQLSVL.

V is TRBV2 and J is TRBJ2-2, with 8 nucleotides matching TRBD2. The V segment lost 6 bases and the J segment 1 base; nucleotides outside the gene matches: 4. The length of the CDR3 is 15 residues. CDR1 is SNHLY and CDR2 is FYNNEI in the germline V gene. In DNA form, the CDR3 reads TGTGCCAGCAGGGTCACTAGCGGGAACACCGGGGAGCTGTTTTTT. Translated: CASRVTSGNTGELFF. Supplemented by reference TRBV2 and TRBJ2-2, the full variable domain reads EPEVTQTPSHQVTQMGQEVILRCVPISNHLYFYWYRQILGQKVEFLVSFYNNEISEKSEIFDDQFSVERPDGSNFTLKIRSTKLEDSAMYFCASRVTSGNTGELFFGEGSRLTVL.

This chain joins TRBV12-5 and TRBJ2-2; TRBD1 matches at 9 bases. Germline V CDR1 and CDR2: LGHNT, FRNRAP. J was trimmed by 4 bases and V by 3 bases; bases with no gene match: 6. CDR3 length: 16 residues. CDR3: CASGFSRDRATGELFF. Written as DNA, the CDR3 is TGTGCTAGTGGTTTCTCCCGGGACAGGGCCACCGGGGAGCTGTTTTTT.

The chain uses TRBV13 and TRBJ2-7; 9 nucleotides line up with TRBD2. The CDR3 totals 14 residues. The germline gives CDR1 PRHDT, CDR2 FYEKMQ (reference sequence). J was trimmed by 2 bases and V by 5 bases; bases with no gene match: 4. The CDR3 coding sequence is TGTGCCAGCAGCCATAGCGGGAGTGCCTACGAGCAGTACTTC. It is translated as CASSHSGSAYEQYF.

This clone turned up a few times. The chain is built from TRBV19 and TRBJ2-7; D is possibly TRBD2 (6 bases). Trimming cost V 0 bases and J 1 base, with 10 bases left between them. The CDR3 consists of 15 residues. CDR1 and CDR2 (germline): LNHDA, SQIVND (reference sequence). CDR3 DNA sequence: TGTGCCAGTAGTATAGAGATTAGCGGATCCTACGAGCAGTACTTC. This translates into CASSIEISGSYEQYF.

This clone was recorded once. The chain links TRBV5-4 to TRBJ1-5; D not resolved. Germline V CDR1 and CDR2: SGHNT, YYREEE (reference sequence). This CDR3 spans 13 amino acids. V lost 0 bases, J lost 5 bases, and 6 bases lay in between. The CDR3 reads CASSLDIDQPQHF. The CDR3 DNA is TGTGCCAGCAGCTTGGATATCGATCAGCCCCAGCATTTT.

The chain combines TRBV6-5 with TRBJ1-6; D possibly corresponds to TRBD1 (6 bases). Germline V gene data show CDR1 as MNHEY and CDR2 as SVGAGI. V lost 2 bases, J lost 7 bases, and 9 bases lay in between. The CDR3 runs to 14 residues. CDR3 in DNA: TGTGCCAGCAGTTACCGAAGGGGGAATTCACCCCTCCACTTT. This encodes CASSYRRGNSPLHF.

The chain is built from TRBV27 and TRBJ1-6; 9 bases line up with TRBD1. The CDR3 contains 15 residues. Germline lookup yields CDR1 MNHEY and CDR2 SMNVEV (reference sequence). J lost 7 bases, V lost 7 bases, and 8 bases had no gene match. CDR3 sequence: CASTLQGAVNSPLHF. Written as DNA, the CDR3 is TGTGCCAGCACCCTACAGGGGGCAGTCAATTCACCCCTCCACTTT.

This clone was seen a few times. V is TRBV19 and J is TRBJ2-1; TRBD2 matches at 9 bases. The germline CDR1 and CDR2 sequences are LNHDA and SQIVND (reference sequence). V shed 5 bases and J 3 bases; nucleotides not matched to a gene: 5. This CDR3 region has 15 residues. The CDR3 coding sequence is TGTGCCAGTAGTCGGGCTAGCGGGATCTACAATGAGCAGTTCTTC. Amino acids: CASSRASGIYNEQFF. The full variable domain, rest sourced from reference TRBV19 and TRBJ2-1, is DGGITQSPKYLFRKEGQNVTLSCEQNLNHDAMYWYRQDPGQGLRLIYYSQIVNDFQKGDIAEGYSVSREKKESFPLTVTSAQKNPTAFYLCASSRASGIYNEQFFGPGTRLTVL.

V and J are TRBV19 and TRBJ2-7; 9 positions match TRBD1. The CDR3 totals 15 residues. Losses at the gene ends were 7 bases for V and 2 bases for J; bases not matched to a gene: 9. Per germline, CDR1 LNHDA and CDR2 SQIVND (reference sequence). The CDR3 sequence is CASNTRDRAPYEQYF. In nucleotides, the CDR3 is TGTGCCAGTAACACCCGGGACAGGGCTCCCTACGAGCAGTACTTC.

The rearrangement uses TRBV7-9 and TRBJ1-5, with 8 nucleotides matching TRBD1. V shed 4 bases and J 3 bases; nucleotides not matched to a gene: 5. Germline V gene data show CDR1 as SEHNR and CDR2 as FQNEAQ (reference sequence). The CDR3 has 15 residues. CDR3 sequence reads: CASSSGQGDNQPQHF. CDR3 DNA sequence: TGTGCCAGCAGCTCCGGACAGGGTGACAATCAGCCCCAGCATTTT.

The V call is TRBV19, the J call TRBJ2-7, with 9 bases fitting TRBD2. This CDR3 is 15 amino acids long. The V gene end was trimmed by 1 base and the J gene end by 3 bases; junction bases not matched to a gene: 4. Germline-derived CDR1 and CDR2 are LNHDA and SQIVND (reference sequence). The CDR3 DNA reads TGTGCCAGTAGTATAGGTAATAGCGGGAGCTACGAGCAGTACTTC. Its protein is CASSIGNSGSYEQYF.

This chain uses TRBV28 with TRBJ2-2; possibly TRBD2 for D (6 bases). This CDR3 region has 15 residues. Trimming cost V 5 bases and J 5 bases, with 15 bases left between them. The germline V gene has CDR1 MDHEN and CDR2 SYDVKM. CDR3 bases: TGTGCCAGCAGTATCCCGGGACTTAATACCGGGGAGCTGTTTTTT. It encodes CASSIPGLNTGELFF.

J is TRBJ1-5 and V is TRBV10-3, with 8 bases matching TRBD1. There are 14 residues in the CDR3. Per germline, CDR1 ENHRY and CDR2 SYGVKD. J lost 0 bases, V lost 10 bases, and 5 bases had no gene match. The CDR3 DNA sequence: TGTGCCACCTCGGACAGGGTTAGCAATCAGCCCCAGCATTTT. Translation: CATSDRVSNQPQHF.

The CDR3 DNA sequence: TGTGCCTGTGGACATTTTCTCGAAGCTTTCTTT. It codes for CACGHFLEAFF. The chain couples TRBV6-5 to TRBJ1-1; possibly TRBD1 for D (5 bases). This CDR3 is built from 11 residues. The germline CDR1 and CDR2 sequences are MNHEY and SVGAGI. The ends were cut back, 11 bases at V and 8 bases at J, with 15 bases in the middle.

The rearrangement uses TRBV2 and TRBJ2-6, with TRBD1 matching 10 bases. Germline lookup yields CDR1 SNHLY and CDR2 FYNNEI. J was trimmed by 4 bases and V by 7 bases; bases with no gene match: 7. The CDR3 is made up of 16 amino acids. CDR3 region: CASTRQGAVGANVLTF. CDR3 nucleotides: TGTGCCAGCACCAGACAGGGGGCGGTAGGGGCCAACGTCCTGACTTTC.

The chain employs TRBV25-1 and TRBJ1-2; TRBD1 might be the D (5 bases). The V gene lost 2 bases and the J gene lost 8 bases, with 18 bases spanning the gap. CDR1 MGHDK and CDR2 SYGVNS come from the germline V gene. The CDR3 spans 15 residues. The CDR3 here is CASSENIGYRGGYTF. The CDR3 DNA sequence: TGTGCCAGCAGTGAAAATATAGGGTATAGGGGCGGCTACACCTTC.

The table lists this clone with a count of one. The chain joins TRBV4-1 to TRBJ1-2; a weak D match, TRBD1 (5 bases). CDR3 length: 16 residues. The V end lost 0 bases, the J end lost 3 bases, and 14 bases lay between the germline ends. The V gene's germline CDR1 is MGHRA and CDR2 YSYEKL. CDR3 sequence (DNA): TGCGCCAGCAGCCAAGATCCCTCGGGGGAGTACTATGGCTACACCTTC. It yields the protein CASSQDPSGEYYGYTF.

This clone was observed once. V usage is TRBV2 and J usage is TRBJ2-5, with TRBD1 as a possible D gene (5 bases). The CDR3 has 16 amino acids. V lost 4 bases and J 1 base, leaving 16 bases between the germline ends. From germline, CDR1 is SNHLY and CDR2 FYNNEI. CDR3 sequence reads: CASSGFGRAPQETQYF. The CDR3 DNA follows: TGTGCCAGCAGTGGGTTTGGCAGGGCACCCCAAGAGACCCAGTACTTC.

The V call is TRBV27, the J call TRBJ1-2; D gene unclear. The V end was cut by 6 bases, the J end by 6 bases, with 11 bases between. Germline CDR1 reads MNHEY; CDR2 reads SMNVEV (reference sequence). The CDR3 runs 12 residues. The CDR3 DNA sequence: TGTGCCAGCAGGCCCCTCGGGGATGGCTACACCTTC. This codes for CASRPLGDGYTF.